The 5 T cell receptor beta chains in this list originate from one sample, sequenced in a study of shared clonotypes between healthy human individuals. Sequencing was performed with immunoSEQ multiplex PCR; in TCRdb, only in-frame clones are kept and a portion is missing. The sample yields 600,000 to 750,000 clones, 72% seen once. Sequenced input: memory CD4+ T cells sorted from blood. Subset: CD45RA-negative fraction. The receptors here all came from a young woman in good health.

This chain uses TRBV2 with TRBJ2-2; possible D gene TRBD2, 6 bases. Germline assignment: CDR1 SNHLY and CDR2 FYNNEI. CDR3 length: 14 residues. Trimming pared 3 bases from V and 8 bases from J, leaving 13 bases between. In DNA, the CDR3 is TGTGCCAGCAGTGATATTGGAGGGAGGGGGGAGCTGTTTTTT. Protein product: CASSDIGGRGELFF.

This clone was seen once. J is TRBJ2-3 and V is TRBV5-1; 14 bases align to TRBD2. This CDR3 contains 18 residues. With 4 bases clipped from V and 4 bases from J, the junction kept 11 bases outside the gene matches. Germline assignment: CDR1 SGHRS and CDR2 YFSETQ. CDR3: CASSPRLAGGPYPDTQYF. The DNA of the CDR3 is TGCGCCAGCAGCCCTAGACTAGCGGGAGGGCCCTATCCAGATACGCAGTATTTT.

The chain carries TRBV4-1 and TRBJ1-2; D is ambiguous. CDR3 size: 12 residues. CDR1 and CDR2 from the germline V gene are MGHRA and YSYEKL. Deletions cut 4 bases from V and 4 bases from J, with 7 bases between. The CDR3 nucleotides read TGCGCCAGCAGCCCCGGACCCTATGGCTACACCTTC. This encodes CASSPGPYGYTF.

The V call is TRBV2, the J call TRBJ2-2, with 8 bases aligning to TRBD1. Trimming at V came to 6 bases and at J to 7 bases, leaving 7 bases not matched to a gene. This CDR3 is 14 amino acids long. Looked up from germline, CDR1 is SNHLY and CDR2 is FYNNEI. The CDR3 here is CASRRQGNGGELFF. CDR3 nucleotides: TGTGCCAGCAGGAGACAGGGGAACGGCGGGGAGCTGTTTTTT.

A few counts support this clone. The chain couples TRBV7-2 to TRBJ2-7; 9 positions agree with TRBD1. The germline V gene encodes CDR1 SGHTA and CDR2 FQGNSA. Losses at the gene ends were 5 bases for V and 2 bases for J; bases not matched to a gene: 7. This CDR3 is 15 amino acids long. CDR3 sequence reads: CASSRAGTGTYEQYF. For the CDR3, the DNA is TGTGCCAGCAGCCGAGCCGGGACAGGGACCTACGAGCAGTACTTC.